Listed below are T cell receptor beta chains from one sample, sequenced in a study of CD8 T cells in ankylosing spondylitis. TCRdb analysed the 5' RACE reads with MiXCR anew, one entry per CDR3 protein. The profile shows more than 400,000 distinct CDR3 sequences, about 5.4% of them singletons. Sequenced: blood, either unsorted or a sorted T cell fraction (not recorded which). The receptors shown here come from a male donor with ankylosing spondylitis. The CDR3 runs from the conserved cysteine through the conserved F or W. Each record gives: V gene, J gene, D gene, clone size, CDR3 protein, CDR3 DNA. A D gene is named only where the DNA matches it firmly. Where a row states a size, it is once, few, many or the class of an expanded clone; other rows omit it.

TRBV29-1	TRBJ2-3	TRBD1	.	CSLQGATDTQYF	TGCAGTTTACAGGGGGCTACAGATACGCAGTATTTT
TRBV29-1	TRBJ1-5	.	many	CSALNDMDQPQHF	TGCAGCGCTCTCAATGACATGGATCAGCCCCAGCATTTT
TRBV5-1	TRBJ2-3	.	many	CASSWDQLTDTQYF	TGCGCCAGCAGCTGGGACCAACTCACAGATACGCAGTATTTT
TRBV29-1	TRBJ2-3	TRBD2	many	CSVLSGGAGDTQYF	TGCAGCGTTCTTAGCGGGGGGGCCGGAGATACGCAGTATTTT
TRBV30	TRBJ2-7	TRBD1	few	CAWSVGDRDVGEQYF	TGTGCCTGGAGTGTAGGAGACAGGGATGTCGGCGAGCAGTACTTC
TRBV10-3	TRBJ2-7	TRBD1	few	CATLRGFGQGGYEQYF	TGTGCCACGCTCAGAGGTTTTGGACAGGGCGGGTACGAGCAGTACTTC
TRBV6-1	TRBJ1-3	.	many	CASSRGTSYSGNTIYF	TGTGCCAGCAGCCGTGGGACCTCATATTCTGGAAACACCATATATTTT
TRBV27	TRBJ2-3	.	many	CASSFRGTFLGEDTQYF	TGTGCCAGCAGTTTCCGGGGGACTTTCCTCGGCGAAGATACGCAGTATTTT
TRBV11-2	TRBJ2-5	TRBD2	few	CASSHKSSAGYRYQETQYF	TGTGCCAGCAGTCACAAATCGTCAGCGGGGTATAGGTACCAAGAGACCCAGTACTTC
TRBV20-1	TRBJ2-2	TRBD2	many	CSASSGGTYTGELFF	TGCAGTGCCAGTAGCGGGGGGACCTACACCGGGGAGCTGTTTTTT
TRBV6-5	TRBJ2-1	.	.	CASSYSYVVSYNEQFF	TGTGCCAGCAGTTACTCGTATGTGGTCTCCTACAATGAGCAGTTCTTC
TRBV5-1	TRBJ2-1	.	many	CASSDQGGTYNEQFF	TGCGCCAGCAGCGATCAGGGGGGGACCTACAATGAGCAGTTCTTC
TRBV29-1	TRBJ2-1	.	many	CSAQGPGYNEQFF	TGCAGCGCTCAGGGCCCTGGATACAATGAGCAGTTCTTC
TRBV20-1	TRBJ2-1	TRBD2	many	CSASRLAGAYNEQFF	TGCAGTGCTAGTCGGCTAGCGGGAGCCTACAATGAGCAGTTCTTC
TRBV6-2/TRBV6-3	TRBJ1-5	.	many	CASSPRNQPQHF	TGTGCCAGCAGTCCCCGGAATCAGCCCCAGCATTTT
TRBV27	TRBJ1-5	.	many	CASSPSSRQPQHF	TGTGCCAGCAGTCCCTCTAGCCGTCAGCCCCAGCATTTT
TRBV29-1	TRBJ2-1	TRBD2	many	CSVVGLVTNEQFF	TGCAGCGTTGTTGGACTAGTGACCAATGAGCAGTTCTTC
TRBV12-3/TRBV12-4	TRBJ2-3	.	many	CASSFGAPQYF	TGTGCCAGCAGTTTTGGGGCCCCACAGTATTTT
TRBV5-1	TRBJ1-2	TRBD1	many	CASSGTGGSYGYTF	TGCGCCAGCAGCGGAACAGGGGGAAGCTATGGCTACACCTTC
TRBV12-3/TRBV12-4	TRBJ2-7	.	many	CASSSRQAYEQYF	TGTGCCAGCAGTTCCCGACAGGCCTACGAGCAGTACTTC
TRBV9	TRBJ2-2	.	many	CASSDTSTGELFF	TGTGCCAGCAGCGATACTTCTACCGGGGAGCTGTTTTTT
TRBV28	TRBJ2-7	.	.	CASSLKGLYEQYF	TGTGCCAGCAGTTTAAAGGGGCTCTACGAGCAGTACTTC
TRBV6-1	TRBJ1-4	TRBD1	many	CASRTGQGEDQKLFF	TGTGCCAGCAGAACCGGACAGGGCGAGGATCAAAAACTGTTTTTT
TRBV12-3/TRBV12-4	TRBJ2-5	TRBD2	many	CASSLWREGPETQYF	TGTGCCAGCAGTTTATGGCGGGAGGGCCCAGAGACCCAGTACTTC
TRBV7-9	TRBJ2-1	TRBD2	many	CASSLASGKWNEQFF	TGTGCCAGCAGCTTAGCCAGCGGGAAGTGGAATGAGCAGTTCTTC
TRBV29-1	TRBJ2-3	.	many	CSVIFGTATDTQYF	TGCAGCGTGATTTTCGGGACTGCTACAGATACGCAGTATTTT
TRBV12-3/TRBV12-4	TRBJ2-1	.	many	CASSRNRGTQADEQFF	TGTGCCAGCAGCCGTAACCGTGGGACACAGGCAGATGAGCAGTTCTTC
TRBV6-5	TRBJ2-3	.	.	CASSYDREVPDTQYF	TGTGCCAGCAGTTACGACAGGGAGGTCCCAGATACGCAGTATTTT
TRBV3-1	TRBJ2-7	.	few	CASSQDGAESSYEQYF	TGTGCCAGCAGCCAAGATGGGGCGGAGAGCTCCTACGAGCAGTACTTC
TRBV5-1	TRBJ2-4	.	many	CASSLRQGAKNIQYF	TGCGCCAGCAGCTTGAGGCAGGGGGCCAAAAACATTCAGTACTTC
TRBV7-9	TRBJ1-1	.	many	CASSLALGRRPEAFF	TGTGCCAGCAGCTTAGCGCTGGGGCGCCGGCCTGAAGCTTTCTTT
TRBV28	TRBJ2-6	TRBD1	few	CASGDRGPGANVLTF	TGTGCCAGCGGGGACAGGGGGCCCGGGGCCAACGTCCTGACTTTC
TRBV6-1	TRBJ2-7	TRBD2	few	CASSTTRIPGLASYEQYF	TGTGCCAGCAGTACCACTCGAATTCCGGGACTAGCGAGCTACGAGCAGTACTTC
TRBV4-3	TRBJ1-4	TRBD1	many	CASSPHQGTGGEKLFF	TGCGCCAGCAGCCCCCATCAGGGGACAGGGGGCGAAAAACTGTTTTTT
TRBV29-1	TRBJ2-4	.	many	CSVVLGGIQYF	TGCAGCGTTGTCCTGGGGGGTATTCAGTACTTC
TRBV4-3	TRBJ1-4	TRBD1	many	CASSQENPTGGGAKLFF	TGCGCCAGCAGCCAAGAAAACCCTACAGGGGGCGGGGCAAAACTGTTTTTT
TRBV4-3	TRBJ2-7	.	many	CASSQDYVNSLSSYEQYF	TGCGCCAGCAGCCAAGATTATGTTAACAGCTTGAGCTCCTACGAGCAGTACTTC
TRBV20-1	TRBJ1-5	.	many	CSARDRRKSSQPQHF	TGCAGTGCTAGAGATAGGAGAAAGAGTAGTCAGCCCCAGCATTTT
TRBV27	TRBJ1-1	.	.	CASSPEAIPNTEAFF	TGTGCCAGCAGTCCCGAGGCGATTCCGAACACTGAAGCTTTCTTT
TRBV11-1	TRBJ2-7	TRBD1	many	CASSADRATTYEQYF	TGTGCCAGCAGCGCGGACAGGGCCACCACCTACGAGCAGTACTTC
TRBV6-1	TRBJ1-1	TRBD1	many	CASGDRGQNTEAFF	TGTGCCAGCGGGGACAGGGGGCAGAACACTGAAGCTTTCTTT
TRBV27	TRBJ1-5	.	many	CASSLSGHQPQHF	TGTGCCAGCAGTTTGTCGGGCCATCAGCCCCAGCATTTT
TRBV5-1	TRBJ1-2	.	many	CASRDQGLGYGYTF	TGCGCCAGCAGGGATCAGGGGCTCGGCTATGGCTACACCTTC
TRBV4-1	TRBJ1-1	.	many	CASSQDRLRQVDTEAFF	TGCGCCAGCAGCCAAGATCGTCTTCGACAGGTAGACACTGAAGCTTTCTTT
TRBV5-6	TRBJ2-7	.	.	CASSLEAELHYEQYF	TGTGCCAGCAGCTTGGAAGCAGAGCTGCACTACGAGCAGTACTTC
TRBV6-6	TRBJ1-2	TRBD1	many	CASRTDRGGYTF	TGTGCCAGCAGAACGGACAGGGGTGGCTACACCTTC
TRBV29-1	TRBJ1-3	TRBD1	many	CSVRDSSGNTIYF	TGCAGCGTGCGGGACAGCTCTGGAAACACCATATATTTT
TRBV7-9	TRBJ1-2	TRBD1	.	CASSSRGQGEGGYTF	TGTGCCAGCAGCTCAAGAGGACAGGGGGAGGGCGGCTACACCTTC
TRBV6-5	TRBJ1-2	.	many	CASSYTGPRGPYGYTF	TGTGCCAGCAGTTACACCGGACCCCGGGGTCCCTATGGCTACACCTTC
TRBV7-2	TRBJ2-1	TRBD2	many	CASSSGLAFYNEQFF	TGTGCCAGCAGCTCGGGACTAGCGTTTTACAATGAGCAGTTCTTC
TRBV5-1	TRBJ1-5	.	many	CASSLQGRESPQHF	TGCGCCAGCAGCCTACAGGGAAGGGAATCCCCCCAGCATTTT
TRBV7-2	TRBJ2-5	.	many	CASSLGRVNAPKETQYF	TGTGCCAGCAGCTTAGGGCGGGTGAATGCACCAAAAGAGACCCAGTACTTC
TRBV5-1	TRBJ2-3	.	many	CASRPPGTDTQYF	TGCGCCAGCAGGCCCCCAGGCACAGATACGCAGTATTTT
TRBV7-9	TRBJ2-3	.	many	CASSLALSGGTDTQYF	TGTGCCAGCAGCTTAGCGCTGTCCGGTGGCACAGATACGCAGTATTTT
TRBV20-1	TRBJ2-7	TRBD1	many	CSASSGTADYEQYF	TGCAGTGCTAGTTCCGGGACAGCAGACTACGAGCAGTACTTC